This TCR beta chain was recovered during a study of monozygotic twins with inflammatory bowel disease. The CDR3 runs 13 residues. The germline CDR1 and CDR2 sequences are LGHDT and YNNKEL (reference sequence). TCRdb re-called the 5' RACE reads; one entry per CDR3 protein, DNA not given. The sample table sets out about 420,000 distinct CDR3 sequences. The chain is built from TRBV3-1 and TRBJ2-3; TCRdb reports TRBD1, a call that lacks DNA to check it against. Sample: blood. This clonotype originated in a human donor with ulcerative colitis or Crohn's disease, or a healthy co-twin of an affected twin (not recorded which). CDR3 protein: CASSPRVSDTQYF.